This T cell receptor beta chain appears in the sequencing data of a study of blood T cell repertoires in COVID-19. At the level of the study: Material from acute and convalescent COVID-19 was sourced from the United States, Italy and Spain. PBMCs, B-cell-depleted T cells, or T cells were the source of the cDNA or gDNA that made up the material.

As processed by the authors: Reference gene primer amplification in the assay estimated nucleated cell counts. Some clones are missing from TCRdb's copy, which holds only in-frame ones; the method was immunoSEQ multiplex PCR. V and J calls and clone size follow that table, whereas D and trimming were derived from the DNA. Of around 95,000 clones in the sample, 85% are singletons; the top ten hold roughly 13%. V gave up 2 bases and J gave up 2 bases, with 10 bases separating them. Looked up from germline, CDR1 is SGHTA and CDR2 is FQGNSA. The CDR3 is 14 amino acids. The chain uses TRBV7-2 and TRBJ2-7; possible D gene TRBD1, 5 bases. This TCR was recovered from a human donor in a cohort sampled during active COVID-19. Sequenced material: peripheral blood. The chain's CDR3 is CASSLQGFTYEQYF. The CDR3 DNA is TGTGCCAGCAGCTTACAGGGCTTCACCTACGAGCAGTACTTC.